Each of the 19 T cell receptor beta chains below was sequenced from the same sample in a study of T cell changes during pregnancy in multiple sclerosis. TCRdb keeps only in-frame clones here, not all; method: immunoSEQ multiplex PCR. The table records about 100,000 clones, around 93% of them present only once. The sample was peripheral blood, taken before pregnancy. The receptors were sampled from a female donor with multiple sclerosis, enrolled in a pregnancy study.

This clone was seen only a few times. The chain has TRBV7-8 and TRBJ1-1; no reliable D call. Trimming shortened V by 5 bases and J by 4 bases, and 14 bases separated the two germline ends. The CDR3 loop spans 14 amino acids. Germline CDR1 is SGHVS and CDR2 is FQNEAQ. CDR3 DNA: TGTGCCAGCAGCCCCCATGAGAGCGGCACTGAAGCTTTCTTT. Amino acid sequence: CASSPHESGTEAFF.

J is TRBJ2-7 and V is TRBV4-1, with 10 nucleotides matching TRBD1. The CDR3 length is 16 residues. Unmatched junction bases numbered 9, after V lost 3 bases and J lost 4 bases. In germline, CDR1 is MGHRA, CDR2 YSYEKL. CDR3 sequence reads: CASSHARTGGIYEQYF. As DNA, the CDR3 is TGCGCCAGCAGCCATGCGAGGACAGGGGGGATTTACGAGCAGTACTTC.

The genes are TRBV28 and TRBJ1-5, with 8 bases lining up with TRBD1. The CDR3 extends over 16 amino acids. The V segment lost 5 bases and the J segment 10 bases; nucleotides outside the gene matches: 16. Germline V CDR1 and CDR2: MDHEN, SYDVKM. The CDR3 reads CASSHPDRGIINPQHF. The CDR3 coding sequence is TGTGCCAGCAGTCACCCTGACAGGGGAATAATCAATCCCCAGCATTTT. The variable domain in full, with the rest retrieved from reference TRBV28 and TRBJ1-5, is DVKVTQSSRYLVKRTGEKVFLECVQDMDHENMFWYRQDPGLGLRLIYFSYDVKMKEKGDIPEGYSVSREKKERFSLILESASTNQTSMYLCASSHPDRGIINPQHFGDGTRLSIL.

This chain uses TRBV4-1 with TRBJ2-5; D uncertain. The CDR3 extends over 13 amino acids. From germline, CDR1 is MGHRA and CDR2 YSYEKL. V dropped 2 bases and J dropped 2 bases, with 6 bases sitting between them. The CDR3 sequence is CASSQLIQETQYF. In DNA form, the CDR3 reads TGCGCCAGCAGCCAATTAATTCAAGAGACCCAGTACTTC.

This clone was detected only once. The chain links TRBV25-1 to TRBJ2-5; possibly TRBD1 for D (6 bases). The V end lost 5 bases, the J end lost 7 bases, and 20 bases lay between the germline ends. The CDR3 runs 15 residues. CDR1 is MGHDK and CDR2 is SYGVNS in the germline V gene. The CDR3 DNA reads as TGTGCCAGCAGTAAGGACAGCCGCGAAACGGGGACCCAGTACTTC. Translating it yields CASSKDSRETGTQYF.

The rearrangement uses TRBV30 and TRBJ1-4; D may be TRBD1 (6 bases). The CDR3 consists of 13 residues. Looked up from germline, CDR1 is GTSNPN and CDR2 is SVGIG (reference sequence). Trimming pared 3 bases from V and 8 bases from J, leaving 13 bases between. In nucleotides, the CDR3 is TGTGCCTGGAGCGGGGGGCTTAGGGAAAAACTGTTTTTT. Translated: CAWSGGLREKLFF.

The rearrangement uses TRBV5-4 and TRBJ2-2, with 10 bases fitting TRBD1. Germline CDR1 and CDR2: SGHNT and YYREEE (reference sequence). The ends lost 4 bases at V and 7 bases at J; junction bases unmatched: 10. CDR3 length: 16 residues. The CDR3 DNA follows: TGTGCCAGCAGCGACCGGGACAGGGGAGGGGGCGGGGAGCTGTTTTTT. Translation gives CASSDRDRGGGGELFF.

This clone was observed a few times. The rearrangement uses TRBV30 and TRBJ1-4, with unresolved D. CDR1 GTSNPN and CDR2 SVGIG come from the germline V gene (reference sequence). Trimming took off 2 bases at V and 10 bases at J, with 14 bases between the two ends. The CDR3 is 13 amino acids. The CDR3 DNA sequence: TGTGCCTGGAGTAGGGCAGCCGAGGGAAAACTGTTTTTT. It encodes CAWSRAAEGKLFF.

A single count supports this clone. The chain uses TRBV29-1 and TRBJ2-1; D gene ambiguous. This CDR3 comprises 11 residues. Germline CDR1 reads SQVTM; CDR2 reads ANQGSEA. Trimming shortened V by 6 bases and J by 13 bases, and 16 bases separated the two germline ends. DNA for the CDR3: TGCAGCGTGTTGGCCCTATCGGGTCAGTTCTTC. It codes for CSVLALSGQFF.

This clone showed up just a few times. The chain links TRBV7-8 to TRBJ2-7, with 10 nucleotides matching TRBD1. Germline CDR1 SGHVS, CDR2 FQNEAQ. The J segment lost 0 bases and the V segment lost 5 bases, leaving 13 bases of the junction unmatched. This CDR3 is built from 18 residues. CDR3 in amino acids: CASSLNPGQGLFSYEQYF. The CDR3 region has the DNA TGTGCCAGCAGCCTAAACCCGGGACAGGGGTTATTCTCCTACGAGCAGTACTTC.

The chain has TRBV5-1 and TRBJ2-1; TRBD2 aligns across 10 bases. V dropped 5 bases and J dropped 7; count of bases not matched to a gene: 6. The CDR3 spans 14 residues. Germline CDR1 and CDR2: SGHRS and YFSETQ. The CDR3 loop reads CASRQREGRNEQFF. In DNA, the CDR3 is TGCGCCAGCAGACAGCGGGAGGGAAGGAATGAGCAGTTCTTC.

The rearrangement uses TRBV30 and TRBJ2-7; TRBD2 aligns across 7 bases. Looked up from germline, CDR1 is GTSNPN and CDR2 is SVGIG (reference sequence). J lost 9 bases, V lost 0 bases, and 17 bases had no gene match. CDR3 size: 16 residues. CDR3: CAWSVGLAVFSSGQYF. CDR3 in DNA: TGTGCCTGGAGTGTAGGGCTAGCGGTCTTCAGTAGCGGGCAGTACTTC.

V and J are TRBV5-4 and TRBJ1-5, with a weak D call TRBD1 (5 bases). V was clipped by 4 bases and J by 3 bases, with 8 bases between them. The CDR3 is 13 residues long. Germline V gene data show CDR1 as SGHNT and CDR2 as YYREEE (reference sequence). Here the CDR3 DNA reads TGTGCCAGCAGCCAGGGTCCCAATCAGCCCCAGCATTTT. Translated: CASSQGPNQPQHF. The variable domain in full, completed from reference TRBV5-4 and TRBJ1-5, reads ETGVTQSPTHLIKTRGQQVTLRCSSQSGHNTVSWYQQALGQGPQFIFQYYREEENGRGNFPPRFSGLQFPNYSSELNVNALELDDSALYLCASSQGPNQPQHFGDGTRLSIL.

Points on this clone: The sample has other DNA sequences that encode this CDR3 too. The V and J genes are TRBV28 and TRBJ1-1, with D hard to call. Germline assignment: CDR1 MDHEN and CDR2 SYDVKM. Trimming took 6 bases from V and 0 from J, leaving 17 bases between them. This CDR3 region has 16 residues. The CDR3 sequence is CASSSPGGPLNTEAFF. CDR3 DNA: TGTGCCAGCAGCTCACCAGGAGGGCCCTTGAACACTGAAGCTTTCTTT.

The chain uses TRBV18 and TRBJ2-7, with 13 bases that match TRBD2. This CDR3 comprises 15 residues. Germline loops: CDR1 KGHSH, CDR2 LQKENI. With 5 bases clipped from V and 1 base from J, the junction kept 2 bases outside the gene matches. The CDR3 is CASSSTSGRSYEQYF. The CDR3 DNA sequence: TGTGCCAGCTCATCGACTAGCGGGAGGTCCTACGAGCAGTACTTC.

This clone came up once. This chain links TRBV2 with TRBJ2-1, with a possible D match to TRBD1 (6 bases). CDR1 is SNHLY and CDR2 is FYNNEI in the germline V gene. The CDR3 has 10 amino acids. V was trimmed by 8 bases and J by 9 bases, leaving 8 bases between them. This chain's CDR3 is CASGGGEQFF. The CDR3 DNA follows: TGTGCCAGCGGGGGCGGTGAGCAGTTCTTC.

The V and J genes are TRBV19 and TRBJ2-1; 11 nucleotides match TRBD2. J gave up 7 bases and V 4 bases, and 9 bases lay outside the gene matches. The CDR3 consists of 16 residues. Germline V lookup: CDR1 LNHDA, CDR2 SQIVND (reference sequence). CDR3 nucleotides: TGTGCCAGTAGTAGGACTAGCGGGCGCGTGGGAAATGAGCAGTTCTTC. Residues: CASSRTSGRVGNEQFF.

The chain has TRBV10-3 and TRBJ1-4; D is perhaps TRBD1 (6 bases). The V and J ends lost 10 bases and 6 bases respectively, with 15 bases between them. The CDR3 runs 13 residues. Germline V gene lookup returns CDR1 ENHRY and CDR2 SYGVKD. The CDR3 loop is CATGRGGDEKLFF. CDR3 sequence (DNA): TGTGCCACCGGGAGGGGGGGAGATGAAAAACTGTTTTTT.

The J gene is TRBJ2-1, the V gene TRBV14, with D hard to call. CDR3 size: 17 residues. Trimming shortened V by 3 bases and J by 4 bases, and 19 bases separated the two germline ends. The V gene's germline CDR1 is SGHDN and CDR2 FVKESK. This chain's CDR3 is CASSHPEPGQRYNEQFF. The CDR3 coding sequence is TGTGCCAGCAGCCACCCCGAGCCGGGTCAAAGATACAATGAGCAGTTCTTC.